Presented here are 17 T cell receptor beta chains from one specimen sequenced in a study of blood T cell repertoires in COVID-19. Clones were read by immunoSEQ multiplex PCR, and TCRdb kept only the in-frame ones, dropping some. The repertoire consists of 90,000 or so clones, with approximately 82% occurring once and the leading ten covering 25%. Input material: peripheral blood. The source of these receptors is a man aged 60 to 75 with acute or convalescent COVID-19.

The chain recombines TRBV28 with TRBJ1-2; 12 bases are a match to TRBD1. Trimming took 5 bases from V and 8 from J; bases not matched to a gene: 12. Germline V lookup: CDR1 MDHEN, CDR2 SYDVKM. This CDR3 region has 16 residues. CDR3 in amino acids: CASSPPGQGAIGGYTF. DNA for the CDR3: TGTGCCAGCAGTCCCCCGGGACAGGGGGCAATTGGAGGCTACACCTTC.

This chain connects TRBV18 to TRBJ1-6; unclear D gene. Germline values: CDR1 KGHSH, CDR2 LQKENI. Trimming cost V 2 bases and J 7 bases, with 9 bases left between them. The CDR3 totals 14 residues. Here the CDR3 reads CASSPSNSNSPLHF. The CDR3 nucleotides are TGTGCCAGCTCACCATCGAACTCAAATTCACCCCTCCACTTT.

The V gene is TRBV12-3 or TRBV12-4, the J gene TRBJ2-5; D is possibly TRBD2 (6 bases). The CDR3 totals 13 residues. V gave up 7 bases and J gave up 5 bases, with 14 bases separating them. The CDR3, as DNA: TGTGCCAGCACTTATCGCGGGGAGGAGACCCAGTACTTC. Protein product: CASTYRGEETQYF.

The chain has TRBV6-5 and TRBJ2-2; 12 bases map to TRBD2. V trimming: 7 bases; J trimming: 6 bases; junction bases outside the gene matches: 6. This CDR3 has 15 amino acids. The germline V gene encodes CDR1 MNHEY and CDR2 SVGAGI. The CDR3 region is CASTRLAGGPGELFF. The CDR3 coding sequence is TGTGCCAGCACCCGTCTAGCGGGGGGGCCCGGGGAGCTGTTTTTT.

The chain employs TRBV15 and TRBJ1-5; TRBD1 aligns across 10 bases. The CDR3 runs 16 residues. Germline V gene sequence: CDR1 LNHNV, CDR2 YYDKDF (reference sequence). V lost 1 base and J lost 3; bases outside the gene matches: 3. CDR3 in DNA: TGTGCCACCAGCAGAGGAGGACAGGGGGACAATCAGCCCCAGCATTTT. It translates to CATSRGGQGDNQPQHF.

Here the CDR3 DNA reads TGTGCCAGCAGCTTAGCGACCACCGGGACTAGCGGATTAGCCAAAAACATTCAGTACTTC. This codes for CASSLATTGTSGLAKNIQYF. The V gene is TRBV7-2, the J gene TRBJ2-4, with TRBD2 matching 11 bases. In germline, CDR1 is SGHTA, CDR2 FQGNSA. Trimming cost V 0 bases and J 0 bases; bases outside gene matches: 10. There are 20 residues in the CDR3.

This chain uses TRBV5-5 with TRBJ1-4; 7 nucleotides align to TRBD1. There are 14 residues in the CDR3. The germline CDR1 and CDR2 sequences are SGHKS and YYEKEE (reference sequence). J gave up 5 bases and V 4 bases, and 5 bases lay outside the gene matches. The CDR3 DNA reads TGTGCCAGCAGCCCCGACAGGGTCAATGAAAAACTGTTTTTT. This sequence encodes CASSPDRVNEKLFF.

The rearrangement joins TRBV28 to TRBJ1-1, with 7 bases fitting TRBD1. The CDR3 runs 15 residues. J lost 3 bases, V lost 7 bases, and 11 bases had no gene match. Germline V gene lookup returns CDR1 MDHEN and CDR2 SYDVKM. CDR3 DNA: TGTGCCAGCAAAAACAGGGGTTTGATCGACACTGAAGCTTTCTTT. This codes for CASKNRGLIDTEAFF.

Only a few counts were recorded for this clone. The V call is TRBV28, the J call TRBJ2-5; 7 bases fit TRBD2. This CDR3 spans 12 amino acids. The junction had 2 bases not matched to a gene; V was cut back by 6 bases and J by 4 bases. Germline loops: CDR1 MDHEN, CDR2 SYDVKM. The CDR3 bases are TGTGCCAGCAGCAAGCGGGGAGAGACCCAGTACTTC. As protein: CASSKRGETQYF.

This clone was counted once. The chain links TRBV21-1 to TRBJ2-3; the D segment call TRBD1 is taken from the table without a DNA check. TRBV21-1 represents a pseudogene. This CDR3 is built from 17 residues. For the CDR3, the DNA is TGTGCCAGCAGCAAAGAACTTAAACAGGGTACCACAGATACGCAGTATTTT. It is translated as CASSKELKQGTTDTQYF.

The chain carries TRBV7-6 and TRBJ1-6, with TRBD1 as a possible D gene (5 bases). V lost 6 bases, J lost 3 bases, and 12 bases lay in between. The CDR3 runs 15 residues. In germline, CDR1 is SGHVS, CDR2 FNYEAQ. CDR3 sequence (DNA): TGTGCCAGCAGTCGGGGGGTTGACTATAATTCACCCCTCCACTTT. It is translated as CASSRGVDYNSPLHF. Full variable domain (remainder filled in from reference TRBV7-6 and TRBJ1-6): GAGVSQSPRYKVTKRGQDVALRCDPISGHVSLYWYRQALGQGPEFLTYFNYEAQQDKSGLPNDRFSAERPEGSISTLTIQRTEQRDSAMYRCASSRGVDYNSPLHFGNGTRLTVT.

This chain connects TRBV18 to TRBJ2-2; no clear D. The CDR3 has 14 amino acids. Deletions cut 4 bases from V and 3 bases from J, with 9 bases between. Germline V lookup: CDR1 KGHSH, CDR2 LQKENI. CDR3 sequence reads: CASSLLTDTGELFF. The CDR3 DNA reads as TGTGCCAGCTCACTACTTACGGACACCGGGGAGCTGTTTTTT.

This sequence joins TRBV2 and TRBJ1-2; perhaps TRBD1 as D (5 bases). The CDR3 totals 14 residues. V lost 5 bases to trimming and J lost 7 bases, with 17 bases between them. The germline V gene encodes CDR1 SNHLY and CDR2 FYNNEI. The CDR3 is CASSLELGLFGYTF. Here the CDR3 DNA reads TGTGCCAGCAGTTTGGAGTTGGGACTTTTTGGCTACACCTTC.

CDR3: CASSQEGWRFSGNTIYF. The CDR3 nucleotides read TGTGCCAGCAGCCAAGAAGGTTGGAGGTTCTCTGGAAACACCATATATTTT. The chain links TRBV3-1 (or the pseudogene TRBV3-2) to TRBJ1-3, with D uncertain. With 0 bases removed from V and 0 bases from J, the gap between germline ends came to 12 bases. Germline V gene data show CDR1 as LGHDT and CDR2 as YNNKEL (reference sequence). The CDR3 has 17 residues.

This sequence joins TRBV28 and TRBJ1-1; D gene uncertain. The V and J ends lost 2 bases and 3 bases respectively, with 10 bases between them. The CDR3 totals 14 residues. CDR1 and CDR2 from the germline V gene are MDHEN and SYDVKM. CDR3 DNA sequence: TGTGCCAGCAGTTTAGCAGGAAGGTACACTGAAGCTTTCTTT. Protein: CASSLAGRYTEAFF.

This chain joins TRBV18 and TRBJ2-5; TRBD2 might be the D (6 bases). The CDR3 spans 11 residues. The germline gives CDR1 KGHSH, CDR2 LQKENI. V was shortened by 3 bases and J by 11 bases, with 10 bases between the two germline ends. CDR3: CASSPGEAQYF. Written as DNA, the CDR3 is TGTGCCAGCTCACCTGGGGAGGCACAGTACTTC.

The chain joins TRBV10-3 to TRBJ1-3; 9 nucleotides match TRBD1. Trimming at V came to 4 bases and at J to 8 bases, leaving 9 bases not matched to a gene. The CDR3 is made up of 15 amino acids. The V gene's germline CDR1 is ENHRY and CDR2 SYGVKD. The CDR3 sequence is CAISAGTGSVDTIYF. DNA of the CDR3: TGTGCCATCAGTGCCGGGACAGGGTCCGTCGACACCATATATTTT.